The 20 T cell receptor beta chains in this list originate from one sample, sequenced in a study of human T cells and chemical hapten exposure. Total RNA was extracted from unfractionated whole blood. TCRdb analysed the 5' RACE reads with MiXCR anew, one entry per CDR3 protein. The sample lists 150,000 or so distinct CDR3 sequences, about 4% occurring once. All receptors come from a female donor in good health.

This clonotype was seen ten or more times. The chain joins TRBV29-1 to TRBJ1-1, with 8 nucleotides matching TRBD1. CDR1 is SQVTM and CDR2 is ANQGSEA in the germline V gene. Trimming took 4 bases from V and 7 from J; bases not matched to a gene: 14. The CDR3 sequence is 15 residues long. The CDR3: CSVGVTGGWKNEAFF. DNA for the CDR3: TGCAGCGTTGGGGTTACAGGGGGTTGGAAAAATGAAGCTTTCTTT.

This clonotype was observed many times. CDR3 sequence: CSASGATDTQYF. The CDR3 nucleotides read TGCAGTGCTAGCGGGGCCACAGATACGCAGTATTTT. The chain joins TRBV20-1 to TRBJ2-3; D possibly uses TRBD1 or TRBD2 (5 bases each). Germline V gives CDR1 DFQATT, CDR2 SNEGSKA (reference sequence). The V end lost 3 bases, the J end lost 2 bases, and 6 bases lay between the germline ends. The CDR3 has 12 amino acids.

This clonotype was observed many times. This chain uses TRBV12-3 or TRBV12-4 with TRBJ2-6; TRBD1 aligns across 7 bases. V gave up 6 bases and J gave up 0 bases; unmatched junction bases: 8. This CDR3 spans 17 amino acids. The CDR3, as DNA: TGTGCCAGCAGACCGACAGGGCACGTCTCTGGGGCCAACGTCCTGACTTTC. It specifies CASRPTGHVSGANVLTF.

V and J are TRBV5-4 and TRBJ2-3, with 7 bases matching TRBD1. The germline V gene encodes CDR1 SGHNT and CDR2 YYREEE (reference sequence). Trimming at V came to 4 bases and at J to 5 bases, leaving 4 bases not matched to a gene. This CDR3 has 13 residues. The CDR3 region has the DNA TGTGCCAGCAGCCGAGGGGGCGAAGATACGCAGTATTTT. This translates into CASSRGGEDTQYF.

This clonotype was counted ten times or more. The chain links TRBV7-3 to TRBJ2-1; 7 bases map to TRBD1. V lost 5 bases and J lost 9; bases outside the gene matches: 13. The CDR3 runs 15 residues. Germline lookup yields CDR1 SGHTA and CDR2 FQGTGA. CDR3 sequence reads: CASSDRGGWGSEQFF. The CDR3 DNA is TGTGCCAGCAGCGATAGAGGGGGCTGGGGGAGTGAGCAGTTCTTC.

There are many counts of this clonotype. This CDR3 is CASSPPQGAREKLFF. The CDR3 DNA reads as TGTGCCAGCTCACCACCACAGGGGGCGAGAGAAAAACTGTTTTTT. V and J are TRBV18 and TRBJ1-4; 9 nucleotides align to TRBD1. Germline V lookup: CDR1 KGHSH, CDR2 LQKENI. V trimming: 0 bases; J trimming: 8 bases; junction bases outside the gene matches: 4. This CDR3 spans 15 amino acids. The variable domain in full, completed from reference TRBV18 and TRBJ1-4, reads NAGVMQNPRHLVRRRGQEARLRCSPMKGHSHVYWYRQLPEEGLKFMVYLQKENIIDESGMPKERFSAEFPKEGPSILRIQQVVRGDSAAYFCASSPPQGAREKLFFGSGTQLSVL.

This clonotype occurred many times. The gene calls are TRBV3-1 and TRBJ2-7; D is unclear. V lost 6 bases, J lost 2 bases, and 17 bases lay in between. Germline V gene data show CDR1 as LGHDT and CDR2 as YNNKEL (reference sequence). The CDR3 sequence is 15 residues long. The CDR3 nucleotides read TGTGCCAGCAGTAGAGTCAGCAGCTTACCCTACGAGCAGTACTTC. As protein: CASSRVSSLPYEQYF.

This clonotype has only a few counts. This sequence joins TRBV5-1 and TRBJ1-5, with a tentative D call TRBD1 (6 bases). This CDR3 contains 17 residues. Trimming left V 0 bases short and J 0 bases short, with 13 bases between. CDR1 is SGHRS, CDR2 YFSETQ, per germline. CDR3 region: CASSLGSGASSNQPQHF. The CDR3 DNA is TGCGCCAGCAGCTTGGGTTCGGGGGCTTCTAGCAATCAGCCCCAGCATTTT.

This clonotype was observed many times. The V gene is TRBV10-3, the J gene TRBJ1-4; 11 bases agree with TRBD1. J was trimmed by 8 bases and V by 4 bases; bases with no gene match: 6. The CDR3 sequence is 15 residues long. Germline V gives CDR1 ENHRY, CDR2 SYGVKD. The CDR3 loop reads CAISGTGTGGEKLFF. In DNA, the CDR3 is TGTGCCATCAGTGGGACCGGGACAGGGGGGGAAAAACTGTTTTTT.

On this clonotype itself: A much larger clone sits a single nucleotide away, making a read error possible. The chain combines TRBV29-1 with TRBJ2-1, with 7 bases aligning to TRBD1. CDR1 and CDR2 from the germline V gene are SQVTM and ANQGSEA. The length of the CDR3 is 14 residues. The V segment lost 5 bases and the J segment 3 bases; nucleotides outside the gene matches: 7. In DNA, the CDR3 is TGCAGCGTTCCCAACAGGGGCGGCTACAATGAGCAGTTCTTC. Amino acid sequence: CSVPNRGGYNEQFF.

The chain employs TRBV6-2 or TRBV6-3 and TRBJ1-2; tentatively, D is TRBD1 (5 bases). CDR1 is MNHEY, CDR2 SVGEGT, per germline. Trimming stripped 6 bases from V and 3 bases from J, with 14 bases between. The CDR3 totals 14 residues. CDR3 nucleotide sequence: TGTGCCAGCAGCTGGGGCGGGTGCGACTATGGCTACACCTTC. As protein: CASSWGGCDYGYTF.

Ten or more counts support this clonotype. The chain has TRBV30 and TRBJ2-6; tentatively, D is TRBD1 (6 bases). This CDR3 has 17 amino acids. V lost 2 bases to trimming and J lost 0 bases, with 14 bases between them. Germline CDR1 is GTSNPN and CDR2 is SVGIG (reference sequence). The CDR3: CAWSYQQGVSGANVLTF. The CDR3 DNA follows: TGTGCCTGGAGTTACCAACAGGGAGTCTCTGGGGCCAACGTCCTGACTTTC.

This clonotype showed up many times. The rearrangement uses TRBV9 and TRBJ1-1; a weak D match, TRBD1 (6 bases). The CDR3 length is 13 residues. The germline gives CDR1 SGDLS, CDR2 YYNGEE. V was trimmed by 1 base and J by 5 bases, leaving 9 bases between them. CDR3 nucleotide sequence: TGTGCCAGCAGCGTAAAAGGGGGTACTGAAGCTTTCTTT. Protein sequence: CASSVKGGTEAFF. Looking up the rest from reference TRBV9 and TRBJ1-1 gives the full variable domain: DSGVTQTPKHLITATGQRVTLRCSPRSGDLSVYWYQQSLDQGLQFLIQYYNGEERAKGNILERFSAQQFPDLHSELNLSSLELGDSALYFCASSVKGGTEAFFGQGTRLTVV.

This clonotype was seen repeatedly, ten times or more. The chain uses TRBV5-4 and TRBJ2-7; 7 bases map to TRBD2. V lost 2 bases and J lost 3; bases outside the gene matches: 2. Looked up from germline, CDR1 is SGHNT and CDR2 is YYREEE (reference sequence). This CDR3 is 13 amino acids long. The CDR3 spells CASSFGGFYEQYF. The CDR3 DNA reads TGTGCCAGCAGCTTCGGGGGGTTCTACGAGCAGTACTTC.

V and J are TRBV5-4 and TRBJ2-3; no clear D. CDR3 length equals 18 residues. The V and J ends lost 1 base and 1 base respectively, with 19 bases between them. Per germline, CDR1 SGHNT and CDR2 YYREEE (reference sequence). The CDR3 loop reads CASSLSIRTLRGTDTQYF. The CDR3 nucleotides read TGTGCCAGCAGCTTGTCTATACGAACCCTCCGGGGCACAGATACGCAGTATTTT.

This clonotype was found many times. The V call is TRBV24-1, the J call TRBJ2-3; 10 bases align to TRBD2. V trimming: 5 bases; J trimming: 2 bases; junction bases outside the gene matches: 9. Germline V gives CDR1 KGHDR, CDR2 SFDVKD. The CDR3 has 17 amino acids. CDR3 in amino acids: CATSGPGSGGATDTQYF. CDR3 in DNA: TGTGCCACCAGTGGTCCGGGGAGCGGGGGGGCCACAGATACGCAGTATTTT.

This clonotype came up many times. The V call is TRBV4-3, the J call TRBJ1-1; D uncertain. The CDR3 runs to 15 residues. CDR1 and CDR2 (germline): LGHNA, YSLEER. Trimming took 5 bases from V and 1 from J, leaving 14 bases between them. CDR3 sequence (DNA): TGCGCCAGCAGCAAAATAGCGGGTTCGAACACTGAAGCTTTCTTT. Translating gives CASSKIAGSNTEAFF.

This clonotype showed up many times. The rearrangement uses TRBV9 and TRBJ1-2; TRBD1 might be the D (5 bases). CDR1 is SGDLS and CDR2 is YYNGEE in the germline V gene. The CDR3 has 14 amino acids. Trimming shortened V by 7 bases and J by 0 bases, and 13 bases separated the two germline ends. This chain's CDR3 is CASWGPTSNYGYTF. In DNA, the CDR3 is TGTGCCAGCTGGGGACCCACCTCTAACTATGGCTACACCTTC.

This clonotype showed up many times. This chain connects TRBV7-3 to TRBJ2-5, with D perhaps assigned TRBD1 or TRBD2 (6 bases each). The ends were cut back, 5 bases at V and 2 bases at J, with 15 bases in the middle. CDR3 size: 15 residues. Germline lookup yields CDR1 SGHTA and CDR2 FQGTGA. CDR3 in amino acids: CASSPSSGAQETQYF. The CDR3 nucleotides read TGTGCCAGCAGCCCTTCGTCGGGGGCTCAAGAGACCCAGTACTTC.

This clonotype has ten or more counts. The rearrangement links TRBV9 to TRBJ2-7, with D possibly TRBD1 on 5 matching bases. This CDR3 is built from 13 residues. Germline values: CDR1 SGDLS, CDR2 YYNGEE. The V end was cut by 4 bases, the J end by 7 bases, with 15 bases between. This chain's CDR3 is CASSLRGDFEQYF. In nucleotides, the CDR3 is TGTGCCAGCAGCCTTAGGGGTGATTTTGAGCAGTACTTC.